The next 5 T cell receptor beta chains were all read from a single sample in a study of identical twins. TCRdb independently ran MiXCR on the 5' RACE reads; one entry per CDR3 protein. The sample holds 450,000 to 650,000 distinct CDR3 sequences, around 9.6% seen once. Separately, the same data were catalogued under a study of yellow fever vaccine responses in identical twins.

The sample consisted of PBMCs. These receptors were obtained from a woman younger than 30 in good health.

The V gene is TRBV20-1, the J gene TRBJ2-3; D is unclear. V was pared by 7 bases and J by 7 bases, with 21 bases between. In germline, CDR1 is DFQATT, CDR2 SNEGSKA (reference sequence). The CDR3 has 14 residues. CDR3 DNA: TGCAGTGGAGGAGAAAATGTAGTGAGGAATACGCAGTATTTT. Translated: CSGGENVVRNTQYF.

This clonotype has ten or more counts. V is TRBV29-1 and J is TRBJ2-1; 10 bases line up with TRBD2. The germline V gene encodes CDR1 SQVTM and CDR2 ANQGSEA. The CDR3 sequence is 15 residues long. V dropped 6 bases and J dropped 5; count of bases not matched to a gene: 10. The CDR3 region has the DNA TGCAGCGTAGAACCGGGACTAGCGTATAACAATGAGCAGTTCTTC. Translation: CSVEPGLAYNNEQFF.

The chain employs TRBV18 and TRBJ2-5; D is possibly TRBD1 (6 bases). Trimming removed 4 bases from V and 2 bases from J, with 14 bases in between. Germline-derived CDR1 and CDR2 are KGHSH and LQKENI. This CDR3 region has 15 residues. The chain's CDR3 is CASSRPGHRQETQYF. The CDR3 coding sequence is TGTGCCAGCTCACGCCCGGGACATAGACAAGAGACCCAGTACTTC.

This clonotype has a handful of counts. The chain carries TRBV19 and TRBJ1-2; possible D gene TRBD1, 6 bases. The germline V gene has CDR1 LNHDA and CDR2 SQIVND (reference sequence). The CDR3 covers 14 residues. The V end lost 5 bases, the J end lost 2 bases, and 12 bases lay between the germline ends. The DNA of the CDR3 is TGTGCCAGTAGTGACTCAGACAGGAACTATGGCTACACCTTC. Protein sequence: CASSDSDRNYGYTF.

This clonotype was seen a few times. This rearrangement joins TRBV18 to TRBJ2-2; TRBD1 aligns across 9 bases. CDR3 length: 17 amino acids. Germline CDR1 KGHSH, CDR2 LQKENI. Germline trimming cut 2 bases from V and 3 bases from J; bases unmatched to any gene: 7. The CDR3 nucleotides read TGTGCCAGCTCACCAGTTACAGGGGGCGCGGACACCGGGGAGCTGTTTTTT. Translation: CASSPVTGGADTGELFF.